The 21 T cell receptor beta chains below all came from one sample that was sequenced in a study of CD8 T cells in ankylosing spondylitis. General study findings and limits: A TCR beta motif of 7 to 9 highly homologous variants seemed to mark ankylosing spondylitis blood.

In TCRdb, the 5' RACE reads were re-called with MiXCR into one record per CDR3 protein. The sample lists approximately 400,000 distinct CDR3 sequences, roughly a quarter seen once, with approximately 1% in the top ten. Their target antigens are unknown. Source material: blood, either unsorted or a sorted T cell fraction (not recorded which). These receptors originate from a male donor with ankylosing spondylitis.

This clonotype was recorded a few times. The chain links TRBV18 to TRBJ2-3; D call uncertain. The CDR3 runs to 15 residues. CDR1 KGHSH and CDR2 LQKENI come from the germline V gene. V was pared by 2 bases and J by 0 bases, with 9 bases between. For the CDR3, the DNA is TGTGCCAGCTCACCAACAGCCTCTAGCACAGATACGCAGTATTTT. Amino acids: CASSPTASSTDTQYF.

This clonotype was counted only a few times. The chain couples TRBV11-3 to TRBJ2-1; TRBD2 matches at 11 bases. The CDR3 loop spans 15 amino acids. In germline, CDR1 is SGHNT, CDR2 YENEEA. V trimming: 5 bases; J trimming: 8 bases; junction bases outside the gene matches: 8. The CDR3 sequence: CASSPTPSGRHEQFF. CDR3 nucleotide sequence: TGTGCCAGCAGCCCCACCCCTAGCGGGAGGCATGAGCAGTTCTTC.

CDR3 nucleotides: TGTGCCAGCAGTTTCCCCCCTAGCGGGAGGAATGGGGTTGGAGATACGCAGTATTTT. This translates into CASSFPPSGRNGVGDTQYF. The V gene is TRBV12-3 or TRBV12-4, the J gene TRBJ2-3, with TRBD2 identical over 11 bases. V shed 3 bases, J shed 5 bases, and the junction held 16 bases outside the gene matches. The CDR3 has 19 amino acids.

The chain couples TRBV3-1 to TRBJ2-2, with TRBD1 identical over 8 bases. V gave up 1 base and J gave up 6 bases; unmatched junction bases: 1. The CDR3 covers 14 residues. Looked up from germline, CDR1 is LGHDT and CDR2 is YNNKEL (reference sequence). The CDR3: CASSQVDRAGELFF. The CDR3 DNA reads as TGTGCCAGCAGCCAAGTGGACAGGGCCGGGGAGCTGTTTTTT.

The chain employs TRBV9 and TRBJ1-2, with 11 bases aligning to TRBD1. The CDR3 length is 16 residues. V gave up 4 bases and J gave up 8 bases; unmatched junction bases: 13. Germline CDR1 SGDLS, CDR2 YYNGEE. CDR3 nucleotides: TGTGCCAGCAGCTGGACCACCGGGACAGGGGGTGGCGGCTACACCTTC. This translates into CASSWTTGTGGGGYTF.

The rearrangement uses TRBV5-1 and TRBJ2-1; 7 nucleotides agree with TRBD1. CDR3 length equals 15 residues. CDR1 is SGHRS and CDR2 is YFSETQ in the germline V gene. V lost 1 base to trimming and J lost 3 bases; unmatched junction nucleotides: 4. CDR3 nucleotide sequence: TGCGCCAGCAGCTTGCAAGGGGGCATCTACAATGAGCAGTTCTTC. As protein: CASSLQGGIYNEQFF.

CDR3 sequence (DNA): TGCGCCAGCAGTCGAGGAAACGCTGCTAACTATGGCTACACCTTC. Amino acid sequence: CASSRGNAANYGYTF. The gene calls are TRBV5-1 and TRBJ1-2, with unresolved D. The CDR3 consists of 15 residues. From germline, CDR1 is SGHRS and CDR2 YFSETQ. Trimming pared 5 bases from V and 0 bases from J, leaving 14 bases between.

The V gene is TRBV7-6, the J gene TRBJ2-5; 11 nucleotides match TRBD2. CDR1 is SGHVS, CDR2 FNYEAQ, per germline. CDR3 length: 14 residues. The ends lost 7 bases at V and 4 bases at J; junction bases unmatched: 5. The CDR3 spells CASKLAGEGETQYF. CDR3 nucleotides: TGTGCCAGCAAACTAGCGGGAGAGGGAGAGACCCAGTACTTC.

This clonotype was seen many times. J is TRBJ1-1 and V is TRBV27; D uncertain. Germline assignment: CDR1 MNHEY and CDR2 SMNVEV (reference sequence). V gave up 2 bases and J gave up 4 bases, with 11 bases separating them. The CDR3 length is 14 residues. In nucleotides, the CDR3 is TGTGCCAGCAGTTTAGACCTGGTAGGCACTGAAGCTTTCTTT. Translating gives CASSLDLVGTEAFF.

The rearrangement links TRBV7-9 to TRBJ1-2; TRBD1 matches 7 bases. Germline values: CDR1 SEHNR, CDR2 FQNEAQ (reference sequence). The CDR3 extends over 13 amino acids. V was clipped by 5 bases and J by 8 bases; unmatched bases: 8. The CDR3 DNA sequence: TGTGCCAGCAGCCCGACAGGGTGGGGGGGCTACACCTTC. Protein product: CASSPTGWGGYTF.

This clonotype was counted at least ten times. V usage is TRBV29-1 and J usage is TRBJ2-2; TRBD1 might be the D (6 bases). Trimming removed 3 bases at V and 7 bases at J, with 9 bases between. This CDR3 contains 12 residues. Germline-derived CDR1 and CDR2 are SQVTM and ANQGSEA. The CDR3 region is CSVEGHLGELFF. The CDR3 DNA follows: TGCAGCGTTGAGGGACATCTCGGGGAGCTGTTTTTT.

The chain couples TRBV3-1 to TRBJ2-2, with D possibly being TRBD1 or TRBD2 (5 bases each). Germline CDR1 and CDR2: LGHDT and YNNKEL (reference sequence). Between the trimmed V and J ends, which lost 2 bases and 0 bases, there was a span of 10 bases. The CDR3 totals 16 residues. This CDR3 reads CASSQYGGSNTGELFF. As DNA, the CDR3 is TGTGCCAGCAGCCAATATGGGGGATCGAACACCGGGGAGCTGTTTTTT.

The V call is TRBV2, the J call TRBJ1-2; D is possibly TRBD1 (5 bases). The CDR3 loop spans 14 amino acids. From germline, CDR1 is SNHLY and CDR2 FYNNEI. Trimming took off 11 bases at V and 4 bases at J, with 20 bases between the two ends. CDR3 residues: CAGAVGGSTYGYTF. CDR3 sequence (DNA): TGTGCCGGCGCCGTTGGGGGATCAACCTATGGCTACACCTTC.

The chain combines TRBV4-1 with TRBJ1-1; possible D gene TRBD1, 5 bases. Deletions cut 1 base from V and 5 bases from J, with 11 bases between. The CDR3 sequence is 14 residues long. Per germline, CDR1 MGHRA and CDR2 YSYEKL. CDR3 coding DNA: TGCGCCAGCAGCCAAGCGCAGGGCGGGACTGAAGCTTTCTTT. It codes for CASSQAQGGTEAFF.

The rearrangement links TRBV7-9 to TRBJ2-5; 7 bases are a match to TRBD2. CDR1 and CDR2 (germline): SEHNR, FQNEAQ (reference sequence). This CDR3 has 14 amino acids. The junction had 9 bases not matched to a gene; V was cut back by 7 bases and J by 4 bases. For the CDR3, the DNA is TGTGCCAGCACCACTTCATGGGGGGGAGAGACCCAGTACTTC. Its protein is CASTTSWGGETQYF.

Here the CDR3 reads CASSPPGQRNEAFF. The CDR3 nucleotides read TGTGCCAGCAGTCCCCCGGGACAGCGGAATGAAGCTTTCTTT. The chain couples TRBV6-1 to TRBJ1-1, with 7 bases aligning to TRBD1. Germline-derived CDR1 and CDR2 are MNHNS and SASEGT. After removal of 5 bases from V and 7 bases from J, the junction contained 10 bases not matched to a gene. The CDR3 covers 14 residues.

This clonotype showed up just a few times. The chain is built from TRBV7-2 and TRBJ2-7; possibly TRBD2 for D (6 bases). The CDR3 totals 12 residues. Trimming took off 5 bases at V and 6 bases at J, with 11 bases between the two ends. Looked up from germline, CDR1 is SGHTA and CDR2 is FQGNSA. Here the CDR3 DNA reads TGTGCCAGCAGCGCCCTGGGGGGCGAGCAGTACTTC. Protein product: CASSALGGEQYF.

This chain uses TRBV15 with TRBJ2-3, with D hard to call. Germline loops: CDR1 LNHNV, CDR2 YYDKDF (reference sequence). The CDR3 is made up of 15 amino acids. V dropped 0 bases and J dropped 0 bases, with 7 bases sitting between them. The CDR3 reads CATSRDPDSTDTQYF. CDR3 bases: TGTGCCACCAGCAGAGATCCGGATAGCACAGATACGCAGTATTTT.

The V gene is TRBV7-8, the J gene TRBJ2-1; 9 nucleotides align to TRBD2. The trim removed 4 bases at V and 6 bases at J, leaving 7 bases unmatched. CDR1 is SGHVS and CDR2 is FQNEAQ in the germline V gene. The CDR3 extends over 15 amino acids. The DNA for the CDR3 is TGTGCCAGCAGCTCCGGTTCTAGCGGGATCAATGAGCAGTTCTTC. It specifies CASSSGSSGINEQFF.

This clonotype has just a few counts. The genes are TRBV24-1 and TRBJ2-3; D remains ambiguous. The V end was cut by 1 base, the J end by 6 bases, with 13 bases between. Germline V gene lookup returns CDR1 KGHDR and CDR2 SFDVKD. This CDR3 has 15 residues. CDR3 DNA sequence: TGTGCCACCAGTGATTTCGACTCCCTGAGTGATACGCAGTATTTT. This encodes CATSDFDSLSDTQYF.

This clonotype appeared a few times. The chain links TRBV7-9 to TRBJ2-7, with TRBD2 as a possible D gene (6 bases). This CDR3 contains 17 residues. Germline V gene sequence: CDR1 SEHNR, CDR2 FQNEAQ (reference sequence). Deletions cut 5 bases from V and 4 bases from J, with 24 bases between. The CDR3 protein is CASSPRASAGLKYEQYF. The CDR3 bases are TGTGCCAGCAGCCCTAGGGCTAGCGCCGGTTTAAAGTACGAGCAGTACTTC. Looking up the rest from reference TRBV7-9 and TRBJ2-7 gives the full variable domain: DTGVSQNPRHKITKRGQNVTFRCDPISEHNRLYWYRQTLGQGPEFLTYFQNEAQLEKSRLLSDRFSAERPKGSFSTLEIQRTEQGDSAMYLCASSPRASAGLKYEQYFGPGTRLTVT.